These 22 T cell receptor beta chains were all obtained from the same sample, sequenced in a study of T cell repertoires in cytomegalovirus infection. TCRdb reanalysed the reads using MiXCR and keeps one entry per CDR3 protein. The sample lists fewer than 850,000 distinct CDR3 sequences, around 29% occurring once. Antigen specificity for these receptors is unknown. The source material was cultured CD8+ T cells from PBMCs, sampled from culture after CMV antigen stimulation. These receptors were obtained from a human donor in good health (CMV status not recorded). Some clones in this sample may be carry-over from other donors' samples.

Here the CDR3 reads CASSLTQFNLNEQFF. The DNA of the CDR3 is TGTGCCAGCAGCTTAACCCAGTTTAACCTCAATGAGCAGTTCTTC. This sequence joins TRBV7-2 and TRBJ2-1; D unclear. The germline V gene has CDR1 SGHTA and CDR2 FQGNSA. This CDR3 region has 15 residues. V lost 2 bases to trimming and J lost 6 bases, with 14 bases between them.

V is TRBV5-6 and J is TRBJ1-2; no definite D call. The CDR3 has 15 amino acids. The V gene lost 4 bases and the J gene lost 8 bases, with 21 bases spanning the gap. The germline V gene encodes CDR1 SGHDT and CDR2 YYEEEE. The CDR3 sequence: CASSPPGRGYVGYTF. The CDR3 nucleotides read TGTGCCAGCAGCCCCCCGGGCCGCGGCTATGTGGGCTACACCTTC.

This clonotype was seen repeatedly, ten times or more. The chain uses TRBV7-9 and TRBJ2-7; D call uncertain. Germline CDR1 reads SEHNR; CDR2 reads FQNEAQ (reference sequence). The V and J ends lost 4 bases and 2 bases respectively, with 9 bases between them. CDR3 length equals 13 residues. The CDR3, as DNA: TGTGCCAGCAGCTCGCAAGGGACCTACGAGCAGTACTTC. Its protein is CASSSQGTYEQYF.

There are a few counts of this clonotype. The V call is TRBV4-1, the J call TRBJ1-4; perhaps TRBD1 as D (5 bases). Looked up from germline, CDR1 is MGHRA and CDR2 is YSYEKL. Trimming cost V 3 bases and J 6 bases, with 14 bases left between them. The CDR3 covers 15 residues. The CDR3 DNA follows: TGCGCCAGCAGCCAGATGACCGGGGGGTATGAAAAACTGTTTTTT. Protein: CASSQMTGGYEKLFF.

The chain has TRBV11-2 and TRBJ1-1; TRBD1 aligns across 7 bases. Germline loops: CDR1 SGHAT, CDR2 FQNNGV. The CDR3 has 17 amino acids. Trimming removed 5 bases from V and 0 bases from J; junction bases left unmatched: 12. Written as DNA, the CDR3 is TGTGCCAGCAGCAAGACCGACAGGGAAGAGATGAACACTGAAGCTTTCTTT. Its translation is CASSKTDREEMNTEAFF. The complete variable domain, with remaining parts taken from reference TRBV11-2 and TRBJ1-1, reads EAGVAQSPRYKIIEKRQSVAFWCNPISGHATLYWYQQILGQGPKLLIQFQNNGVVDDSQLPKDRFSAERLKGVDSTLKIQPAKLEDSAVYLCASSKTDREEMNTEAFFGQGTRLTVV.

About this clonotype itself: Mismatch with germline at one junction end may stem from a read error. This sequence joins TRBV7-2 and TRBJ1-4; 7 bases line up with TRBD1. This CDR3 has 17 amino acids. CDR1 and CDR2 from the germline V gene are SGHTA and FQGNSA. DNA for the CDR3: TGTGCCAGCAGCCCGCGGACAGGTCCTTTGACTAATGAAAAACTGCTTTTT. The encoded protein is CASSPRTGPLTNEKLLF. Full variable domain (remainder filled in from reference TRBV7-2 and TRBJ1-4): GAGVSQSPSNKVTEKGKDVELRCDPISGHTALYWYRQSLGQGLEFLIYFQGNSAPDKSGLPSDRFSAERTGGSVSTLTIQRTQQEDSAVYLCASSPRTGPLTNEKLLFGSGTQLSVL.

This clonotype was observed many times. J is TRBJ1-1 and V is TRBV7-8; no clear D. Deletions cut 1 base from V and 5 bases from J, with 14 bases between. The germline gives CDR1 SGHVS, CDR2 FQNEAQ. The CDR3 has 15 amino acids. The CDR3 DNA sequence: TGTGCCAGCAGCTTAGAAGAGGGAGGGTGGACTGAAGCTTTCTTT. Protein product: CASSLEEGGWTEAFF.

This clonotype was picked up many times. The V and J genes are TRBV7-9 and TRBJ1-1; unclear D gene. Germline loops: CDR1 SEHNR, CDR2 FQNEAQ (reference sequence). The CDR3 has 15 residues. V was cut by 1 base and J by 1 base, with 10 bases left in between. The CDR3 nucleotides are TGTGCCAGCAGCTTAGTAGGGTGGTCGAACACTGAAGCTTTCTTT. Residues: CASSLVGWSNTEAFF.

The table lists this clonotype with many counts. The chain carries TRBV19 and TRBJ1-5; possibly TRBD1 for D (6 bases). Germline values: CDR1 LNHDA, CDR2 SQIVND (reference sequence). V lost 0 bases and J lost 13, with 22 bases in between. The CDR3 has 16 amino acids. CDR3 DNA: TGTGCCAGTAGTATAGATTGGGGGCACGGATCAAGAGGTCAGCATTTT. Translated: CASSIDWGHGSRGQHF.

This clonotype was observed a handful of times. The chain links TRBV7-6 to TRBJ2-1; possibly TRBD2 for D (7 bases). This CDR3 spans 17 amino acids. V was trimmed by 5 bases and J by 4 bases, leaving 21 bases between them. The germline CDR1 and CDR2 sequences are SGHVS and FNYEAQ. The DNA for the CDR3 is TGTGCCAGCAGCCCGGCGGGGGCTGTGGGACCTTACAATGAGCAGTTCTTC. Translation gives CASSPAGAVGPYNEQFF.

This clonotype was seen repeatedly, ten times or more. The V gene is TRBV6-1, the J gene TRBJ2-5; D remains ambiguous. With 1 base removed from V and 4 bases from J, the gap between germline ends came to 13 bases. The CDR3 has 15 amino acids. Germline V gives CDR1 MNHNS, CDR2 SASEGT. CDR3: CASSEETNPLETQYF. The CDR3 bases are TGTGCCAGCAGTGAAGAGACCAATCCGCTAGAGACCCAGTACTTC.

Note on this clonotype: A much larger clone sits a single nucleotide away, making a read error possible. The chain employs TRBV7-6 and TRBJ1-6, with D uncertain. V was pared by 1 base and J by 11 bases, with 18 bases between. The CDR3 loop spans 16 amino acids. Per the germline V gene, CDR1 is SGHVS and CDR2 is FNYEAQ. CDR3 sequence (DNA): TGTGCCAGCAGCTTAGAAACTTTACACCTAAATCCACCCCTCCACTTT. It codes for CASSLETLHLNPPLHF. Using reference TRBV7-6 and TRBJ1-6 for the parts outside the CDR3, the full variable domain is GAGVSQSPRYKVTKRGQDVALRCDPISGHVSLYWYRQALGQGPEFLTYFNYEAQQDKSGLPNDRFSAERPEGSISTLTIQRTEQRDSAMYRCASSLETLHLNPPLHFGNGTRLTVT.

This clonotype showed up just a few times. V and J are TRBV7-2 and TRBJ1-3, with 7 bases aligning to TRBD1. CDR1 and CDR2 (germline): SGHTA, FQGNSA. The CDR3 runs to 18 residues. V trimming: 5 bases; J trimming: 4 bases; junction bases outside the gene matches: 17. The CDR3 DNA reads TGTGCCAGCAGCCAGGGGGTGAGGCGGGGGGCAAGCGGAAACACCATATATTTT. Amino acid sequence: CASSQGVRRGASGNTIYF.

CDR3 amino acids: CASSLRRGLRETQYF. CDR3 bases: TGTGCCAGCAGCCTACGCAGGGGTCTGCGGGAGACCCAGTACTTC. The genes are TRBV7-9 and TRBJ2-5; tentatively, D is TRBD1 (6 bases). This CDR3 comprises 15 residues. The V gene's germline CDR1 is SEHNR and CDR2 FQNEAQ (reference sequence). Trimming removed 5 bases from V and 5 bases from J, with 18 bases in between.

This clonotype showed up just a few times. This CDR3 reads CASSYDYIQSVYTGELFF. The CDR3 nucleotides are TGTGCCAGCAGTTATGACTACATACAGTCAGTTTACACCGGGGAGCTGTTTTTT. The rearrangement uses TRBV6-2 or TRBV6-3 and TRBJ2-2, with D maybe TRBD2 (5 bases). Germline V gene sequence: CDR1 MNHEY, CDR2 SVGEGT. The CDR3 loop spans 18 amino acids. V was cut by 3 bases and J by 3 bases, with 20 bases left in between.

This chain uses TRBV7-8 with TRBJ2-7; no clear D. The V gene lost 5 bases and the J gene lost 4 bases, with 12 bases spanning the gap. The CDR3 runs 13 residues. Germline V CDR1 and CDR2: SGHVS, FQNEAQ. The CDR3 region has the DNA TGTGCCAGCAGCCCGTCTAACCGATACGAGCAGTACTTC. It codes for CASSPSNRYEQYF.

This clonotype was seen a few times. This sequence joins TRBV6-1 and TRBJ2-7; 7 bases align to TRBD1. There are 14 residues in the CDR3. Losses at the gene ends were 6 bases for V and 1 base for J; bases not matched to a gene: 6. CDR1 is MNHNS and CDR2 is SASEGT in the germline V gene. The CDR3 region is CASRMVGQSYEQYF. CDR3 in DNA: TGTGCCAGCAGAATGGTGGGACAGTCCTACGAGCAGTACTTC.

This clonotype showed up just a few times. The V call is TRBV27, the J call TRBJ1-3, with no clear D. The CDR3 is 16 residues long. Germline V gives CDR1 MNHEY, CDR2 SMNVEV (reference sequence). Trimming left V 2 bases short and J 0 bases short, with 11 bases between. This CDR3 reads CASSLVAPVSGNTIYF. CDR3 in DNA: TGTGCCAGCAGTTTAGTGGCGCCCGTCTCTGGAAACACCATATATTTT.

This chain links TRBV14 with TRBJ1-1; a possible D gene is TRBD1 (5 bases). The germline V gene has CDR1 SGHDN and CDR2 FVKESK. The CDR3 has 17 residues. Deletions cut 3 bases from V and 3 bases from J, with 20 bases between. CDR3 coding DNA: TGTGCCAGCAGCCATGGGAGGGTAACGCGGGGGGACACTGAAGCTTTCTTT. As protein: CASSHGRVTRGDTEAFF.

Worth noting for this clonotype: A much larger clone sits a single nucleotide away, making a read error possible. The gene calls are TRBV7-2 and TRBJ2-1, with a weak D call TRBD2 (7 bases). CDR3 length equals 18 residues. Trimming took 3 bases from V and 2 from J, leaving 20 bases between them. Germline-derived CDR1 and CDR2 are SGHTA and FQGNSA. CDR3 in amino acids: CASSFSLGGGPTYNEQFF. In nucleotides, the CDR3 is TGTGCCAGCAGCTTCTCCCTAGGGGGGGGGCCCACCTACAATGAGCAGTTCTTC.

In DNA form, the CDR3 reads TGTGCCATCAGTGAGGACAGGGGGCGCGATGGCTACACCTTC. Its translation is CAISEDRGRDGYTF. The chain combines TRBV10-3 with TRBJ1-2; the match to TRBD1 covers 10 bases. Losses at the gene ends were 2 bases for V and 6 bases for J; bases not matched to a gene: 3. Germline V gives CDR1 ENHRY, CDR2 SYGVKD. The CDR3 covers 14 residues.

This clonotype has a count of ten or more. The chain has TRBV27 and TRBJ2-5, with D hard to call. The CDR3 length is 14 residues. V shed 5 bases and J shed 3 bases, with 13 bases lying between them. Germline values: CDR1 MNHEY, CDR2 SMNVEV (reference sequence). CDR3 residues: CASSVLSTEETQYF. The CDR3 DNA reads TGTGCCAGCAGTGTATTAAGCACAGAAGAGACCCAGTACTTC.